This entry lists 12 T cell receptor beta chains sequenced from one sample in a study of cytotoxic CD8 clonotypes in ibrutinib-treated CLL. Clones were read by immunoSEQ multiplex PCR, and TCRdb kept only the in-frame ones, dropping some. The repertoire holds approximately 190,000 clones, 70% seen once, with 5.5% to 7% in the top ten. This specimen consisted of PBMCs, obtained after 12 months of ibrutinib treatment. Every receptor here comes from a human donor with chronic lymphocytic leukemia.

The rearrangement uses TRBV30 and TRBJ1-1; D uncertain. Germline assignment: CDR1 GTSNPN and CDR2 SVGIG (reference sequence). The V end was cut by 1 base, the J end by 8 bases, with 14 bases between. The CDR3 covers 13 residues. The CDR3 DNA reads TGTGCCTGGAGTGAAGGCCAGCTCAGCGAAGCTTTCTTT. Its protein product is CAWSEGQLSEAFF.

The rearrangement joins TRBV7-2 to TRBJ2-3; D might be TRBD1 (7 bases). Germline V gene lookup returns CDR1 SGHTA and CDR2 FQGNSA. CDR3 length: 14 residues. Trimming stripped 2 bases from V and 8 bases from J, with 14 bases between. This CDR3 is CASSLPHRGGTQYF. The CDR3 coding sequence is TGTGCCAGCAGCTTACCCCACAGGGGAGGTACGCAGTATTTT.

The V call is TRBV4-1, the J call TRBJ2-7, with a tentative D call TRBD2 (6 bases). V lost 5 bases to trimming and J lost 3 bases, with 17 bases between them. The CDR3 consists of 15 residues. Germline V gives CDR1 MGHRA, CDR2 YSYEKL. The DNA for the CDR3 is TGCGCCAGCAGCTACCGGGACTCGTCACACTACGAGCAGTACTTC. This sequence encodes CASSYRDSSHYEQYF.

The CDR3 sequence is CAWSVSPGVYEQYF. The DNA for the CDR3 is TGTGCCTGGAGTGTATCGCCGGGAGTCTACGAGCAGTACTTC. The chain uses TRBV30 and TRBJ2-7, with D tentatively TRBD2 (6 bases). V dropped 0 bases and J dropped 3 bases, with 12 bases sitting between them. The CDR3 is made up of 14 amino acids. The V gene's germline CDR1 is GTSNPN and CDR2 SVGIG (reference sequence).

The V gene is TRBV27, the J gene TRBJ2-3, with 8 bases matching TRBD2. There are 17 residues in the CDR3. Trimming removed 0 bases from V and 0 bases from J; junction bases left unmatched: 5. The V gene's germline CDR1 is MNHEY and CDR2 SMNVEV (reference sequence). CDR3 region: CASSLSLTSGSTDTQYF. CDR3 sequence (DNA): TGTGCCAGCAGTTTATCCCTAACTAGCGGTAGCACAGATACGCAGTATTTT.

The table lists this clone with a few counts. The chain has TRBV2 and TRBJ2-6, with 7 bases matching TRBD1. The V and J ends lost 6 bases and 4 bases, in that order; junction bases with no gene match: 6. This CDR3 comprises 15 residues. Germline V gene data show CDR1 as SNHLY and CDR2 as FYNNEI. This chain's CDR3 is CASRHRGTGANVLTF. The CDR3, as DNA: TGTGCCAGCAGGCACAGGGGAACCGGGGCCAACGTCCTGACTTTC.

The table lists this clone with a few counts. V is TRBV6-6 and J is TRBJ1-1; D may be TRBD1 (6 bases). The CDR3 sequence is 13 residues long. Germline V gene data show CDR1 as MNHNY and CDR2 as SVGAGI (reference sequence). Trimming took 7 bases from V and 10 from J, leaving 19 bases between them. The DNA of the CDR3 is TGTGCCAGCACCCCGCCGGCAGGGGCACCAGCTTTCTTT. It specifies CASTPPAGAPAFF.

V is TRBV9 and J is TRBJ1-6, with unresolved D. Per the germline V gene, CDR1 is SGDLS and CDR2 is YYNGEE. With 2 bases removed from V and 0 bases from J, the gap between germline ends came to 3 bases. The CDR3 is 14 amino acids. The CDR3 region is CASSVSSYNSPLHF. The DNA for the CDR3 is TGTGCCAGCAGCGTTAGCTCCTATAATTCACCCCTCCACTTT.

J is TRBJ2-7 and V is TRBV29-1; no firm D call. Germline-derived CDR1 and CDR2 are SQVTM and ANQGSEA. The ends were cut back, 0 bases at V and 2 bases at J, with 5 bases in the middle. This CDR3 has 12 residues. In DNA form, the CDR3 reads TGCAGCGTTGAAGAGGGGACCTACGAGCAGTACTTC. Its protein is CSVEEGTYEQYF.

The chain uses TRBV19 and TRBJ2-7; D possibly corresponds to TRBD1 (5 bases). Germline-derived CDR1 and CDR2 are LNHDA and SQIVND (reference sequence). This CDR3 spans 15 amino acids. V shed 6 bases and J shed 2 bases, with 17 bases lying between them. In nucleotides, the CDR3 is TGTGCCAGTAGACGACAGCCCATGCCTCCCTACGAGCAGTACTTC. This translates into CASRRQPMPPYEQYF. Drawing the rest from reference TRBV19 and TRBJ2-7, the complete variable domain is DGGITQSPKYLFRKEGQNVTLSCEQNLNHDAMYWYRQDPGQGLRLIYYSQIVNDFQKGDIAEGYSVSREKKESFPLTVTSAQKNPTAFYLCASRRQPMPPYEQYFGPGTRLTVT.

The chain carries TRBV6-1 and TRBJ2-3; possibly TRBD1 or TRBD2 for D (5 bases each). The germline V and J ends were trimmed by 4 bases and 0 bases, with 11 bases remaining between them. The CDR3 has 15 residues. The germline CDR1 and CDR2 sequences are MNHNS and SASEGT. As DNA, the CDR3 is TGTGCCAGCAGTGGTTTACGGGGCAGCACAGATACGCAGTATTTT. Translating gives CASSGLRGSTDTQYF.

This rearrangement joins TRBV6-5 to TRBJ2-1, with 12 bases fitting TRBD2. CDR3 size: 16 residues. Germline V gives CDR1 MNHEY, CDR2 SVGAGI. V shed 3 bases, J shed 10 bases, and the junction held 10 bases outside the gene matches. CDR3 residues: CASSYQTSGRSREQFF. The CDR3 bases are TGTGCCAGCAGTTATCAGACTAGCGGGAGAAGTCGGGAGCAGTTCTTC.